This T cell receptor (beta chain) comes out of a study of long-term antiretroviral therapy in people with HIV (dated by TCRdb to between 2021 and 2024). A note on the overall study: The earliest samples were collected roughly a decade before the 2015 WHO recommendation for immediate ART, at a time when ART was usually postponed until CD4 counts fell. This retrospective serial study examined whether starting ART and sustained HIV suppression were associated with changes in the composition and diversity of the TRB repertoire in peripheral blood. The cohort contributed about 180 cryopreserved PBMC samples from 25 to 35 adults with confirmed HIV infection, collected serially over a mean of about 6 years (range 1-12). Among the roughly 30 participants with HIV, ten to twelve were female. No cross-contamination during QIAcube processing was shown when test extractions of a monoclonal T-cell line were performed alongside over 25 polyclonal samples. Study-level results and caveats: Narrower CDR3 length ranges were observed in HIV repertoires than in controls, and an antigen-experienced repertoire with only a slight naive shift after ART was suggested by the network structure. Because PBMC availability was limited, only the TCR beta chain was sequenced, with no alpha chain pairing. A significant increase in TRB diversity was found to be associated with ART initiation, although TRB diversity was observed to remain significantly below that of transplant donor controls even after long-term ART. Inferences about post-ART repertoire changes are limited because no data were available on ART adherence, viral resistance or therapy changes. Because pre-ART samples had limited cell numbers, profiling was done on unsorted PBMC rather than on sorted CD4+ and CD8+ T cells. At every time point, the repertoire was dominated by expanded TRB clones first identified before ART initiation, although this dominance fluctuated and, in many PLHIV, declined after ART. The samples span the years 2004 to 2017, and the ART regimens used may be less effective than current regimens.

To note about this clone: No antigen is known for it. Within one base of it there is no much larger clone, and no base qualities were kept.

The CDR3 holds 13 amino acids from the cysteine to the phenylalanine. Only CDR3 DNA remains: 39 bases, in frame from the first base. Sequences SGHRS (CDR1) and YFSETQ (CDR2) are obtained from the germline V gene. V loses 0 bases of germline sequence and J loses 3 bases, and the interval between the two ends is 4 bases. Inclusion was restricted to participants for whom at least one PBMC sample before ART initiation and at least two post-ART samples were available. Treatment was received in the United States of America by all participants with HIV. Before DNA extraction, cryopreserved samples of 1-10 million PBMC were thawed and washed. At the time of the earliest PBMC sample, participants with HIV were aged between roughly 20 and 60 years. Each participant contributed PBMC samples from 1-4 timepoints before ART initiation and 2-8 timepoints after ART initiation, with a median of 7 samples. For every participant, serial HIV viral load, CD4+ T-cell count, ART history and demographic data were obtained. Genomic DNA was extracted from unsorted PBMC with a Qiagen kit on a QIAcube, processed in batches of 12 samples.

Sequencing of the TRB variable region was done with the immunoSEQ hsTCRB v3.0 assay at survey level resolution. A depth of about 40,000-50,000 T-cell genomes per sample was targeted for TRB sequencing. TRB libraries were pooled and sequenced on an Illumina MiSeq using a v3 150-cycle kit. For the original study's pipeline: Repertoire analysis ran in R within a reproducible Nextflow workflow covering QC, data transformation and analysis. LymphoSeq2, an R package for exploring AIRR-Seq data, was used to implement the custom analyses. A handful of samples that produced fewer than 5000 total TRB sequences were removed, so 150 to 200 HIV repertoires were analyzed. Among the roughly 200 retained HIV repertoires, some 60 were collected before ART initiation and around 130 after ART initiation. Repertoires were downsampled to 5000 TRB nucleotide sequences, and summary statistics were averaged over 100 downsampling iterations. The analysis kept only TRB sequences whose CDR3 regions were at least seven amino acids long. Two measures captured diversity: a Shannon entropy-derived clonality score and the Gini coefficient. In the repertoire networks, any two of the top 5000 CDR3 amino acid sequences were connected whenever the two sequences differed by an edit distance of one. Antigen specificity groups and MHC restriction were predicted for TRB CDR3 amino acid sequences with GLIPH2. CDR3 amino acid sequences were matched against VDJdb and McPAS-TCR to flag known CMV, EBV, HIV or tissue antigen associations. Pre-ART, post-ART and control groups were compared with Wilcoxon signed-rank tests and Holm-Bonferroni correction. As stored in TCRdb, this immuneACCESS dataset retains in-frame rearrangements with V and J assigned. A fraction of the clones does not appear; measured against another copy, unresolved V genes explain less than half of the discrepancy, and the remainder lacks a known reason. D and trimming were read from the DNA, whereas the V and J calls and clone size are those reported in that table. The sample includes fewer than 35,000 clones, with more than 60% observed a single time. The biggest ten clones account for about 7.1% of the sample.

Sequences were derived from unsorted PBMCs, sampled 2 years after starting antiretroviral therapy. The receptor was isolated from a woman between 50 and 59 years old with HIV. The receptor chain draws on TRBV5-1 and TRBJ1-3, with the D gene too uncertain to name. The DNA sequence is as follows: TGCGCCAGCAGCTTGGAAGGTGGAAACACCATATATTTT. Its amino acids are CASSLEGGNTIYF.